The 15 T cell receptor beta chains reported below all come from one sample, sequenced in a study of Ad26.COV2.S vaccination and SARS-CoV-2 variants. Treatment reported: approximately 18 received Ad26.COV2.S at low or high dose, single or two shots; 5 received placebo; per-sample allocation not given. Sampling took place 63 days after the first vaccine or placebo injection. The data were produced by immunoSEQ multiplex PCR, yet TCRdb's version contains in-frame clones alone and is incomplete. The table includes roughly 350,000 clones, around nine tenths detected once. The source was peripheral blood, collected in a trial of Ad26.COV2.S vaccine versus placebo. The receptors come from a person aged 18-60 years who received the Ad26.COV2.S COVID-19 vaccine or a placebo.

CDR3: CASSGRDRETQYF. CDR3 in DNA: TGTGCCAGCAGCGGTAGGGACAGAGAGACCCAGTACTTC. The chain combines TRBV7-8 with TRBJ2-5; 7 bases fit TRBD1. Germline lookup yields CDR1 SGHVS and CDR2 FQNEAQ. The junction had 4 bases not matched to a gene; V was cut back by 5 bases and J by 4 bases. CDR3 length equals 13 residues.

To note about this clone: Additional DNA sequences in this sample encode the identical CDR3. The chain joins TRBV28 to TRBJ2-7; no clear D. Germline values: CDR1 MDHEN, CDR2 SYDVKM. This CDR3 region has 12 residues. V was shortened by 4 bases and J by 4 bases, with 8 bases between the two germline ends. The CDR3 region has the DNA TGTGCCAGCAGTTCCACACTTTACGAGCAGTACTTC. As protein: CASSSTLYEQYF. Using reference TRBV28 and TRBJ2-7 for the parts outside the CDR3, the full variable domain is DVKVTQSSRYLVKRTGEKVFLECVQDMDHENMFWYRQDPGLGLRLIYFSYDVKMKEKGDIPEGYSVSREKKERFSLILESASTNQTSMYLCASSSTLYEQYFGPGTRLTVT.

CDR3 DNA: TGTGCCAGCAGTTTGCAACAGGGGAATGGCTACACCTTC. The encoded protein is CASSLQQGNGYTF. V gene TRBV12-3 or TRBV12-4 combines with J gene TRBJ1-2; 7 bases line up with TRBD1. The CDR3 totals 13 residues. The V gene end was trimmed by 3 bases and the J gene end by 6 bases; junction bases not matched to a gene: 4.

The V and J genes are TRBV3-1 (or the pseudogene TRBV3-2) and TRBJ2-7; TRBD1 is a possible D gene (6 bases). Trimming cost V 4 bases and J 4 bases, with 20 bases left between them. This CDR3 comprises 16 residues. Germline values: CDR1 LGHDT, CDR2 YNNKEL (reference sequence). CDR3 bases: TGTGCCAGCAGCCTCACAGGCGGAGGCAGGGGATACGAGCAGTACTTC. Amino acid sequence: CASSLTGGGRGYEQYF.

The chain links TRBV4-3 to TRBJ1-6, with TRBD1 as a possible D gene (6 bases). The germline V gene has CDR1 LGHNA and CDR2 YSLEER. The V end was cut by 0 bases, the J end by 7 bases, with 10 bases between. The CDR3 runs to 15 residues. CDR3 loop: CASSQDGRGNSPLHF. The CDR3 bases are TGCGCCAGCAGCCAAGATGGCAGGGGCAATTCACCCCTCCACTTT.

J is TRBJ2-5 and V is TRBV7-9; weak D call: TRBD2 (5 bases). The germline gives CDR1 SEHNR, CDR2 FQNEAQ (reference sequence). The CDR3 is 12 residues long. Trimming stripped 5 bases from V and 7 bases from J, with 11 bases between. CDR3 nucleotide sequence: TGTGCCAGCAGCCTACCTGCGGGGACCCAGTACTTC. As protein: CASSLPAGTQYF.

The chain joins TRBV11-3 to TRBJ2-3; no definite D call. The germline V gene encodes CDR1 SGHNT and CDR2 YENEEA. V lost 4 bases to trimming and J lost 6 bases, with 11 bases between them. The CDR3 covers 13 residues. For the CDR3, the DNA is TGTGCCAGCAGCTCCTTAGTATCCGATACGCAGTATTTT. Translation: CASSSLVSDTQYF. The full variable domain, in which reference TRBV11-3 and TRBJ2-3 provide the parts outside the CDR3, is EAGVVQSPRYKIIEKKQPVAFWCNPISGHNTLYWYLQNLGQGPELLIRYENEEAVDDSQLPKDRFSAERLKGVDSTLKIQPAELGDSAVYLCASSSLVSDTQYFGPGTRLTVL.

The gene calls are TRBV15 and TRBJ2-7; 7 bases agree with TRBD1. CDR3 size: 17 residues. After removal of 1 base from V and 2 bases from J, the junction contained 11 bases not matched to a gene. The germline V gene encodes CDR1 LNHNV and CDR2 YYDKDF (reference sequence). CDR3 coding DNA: TGTGCCACCAGCAGAGCCACGGACAGGTCTCCCCCCTACGAGCAGTACTTC. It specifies CATSRATDRSPPYEQYF.

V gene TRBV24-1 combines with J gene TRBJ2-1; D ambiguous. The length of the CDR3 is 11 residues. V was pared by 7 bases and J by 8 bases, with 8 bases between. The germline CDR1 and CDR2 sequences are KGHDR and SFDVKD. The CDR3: CATRLFDEQFF. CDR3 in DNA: TGTGCCACCAGACTATTTGATGAGCAGTTCTTC.

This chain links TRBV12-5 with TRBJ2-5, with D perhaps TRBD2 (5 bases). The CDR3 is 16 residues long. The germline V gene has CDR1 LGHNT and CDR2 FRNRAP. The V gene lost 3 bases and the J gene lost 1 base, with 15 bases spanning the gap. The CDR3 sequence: CASGFPRAWTQETQYF. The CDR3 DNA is TGTGCTAGTGGTTTTCCGAGGGCATGGACCCAAGAGACCCAGTACTTC. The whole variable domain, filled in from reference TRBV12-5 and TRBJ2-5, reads DARVTQTPRHKVTEMGQEVTMRCQPILGHNTVFWYRQTMMQGLELLAYFRNRAPLDDSGMPKDRFSAEMPDATLATLKIQPSEPRDSAVYFCASGFPRAWTQETQYFGPGTRLLVL.

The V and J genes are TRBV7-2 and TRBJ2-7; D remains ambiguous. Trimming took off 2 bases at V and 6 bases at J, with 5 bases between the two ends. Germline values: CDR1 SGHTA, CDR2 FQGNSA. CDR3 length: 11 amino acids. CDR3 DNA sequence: TGTGCCAGCAGCTTACTGTCCGAGCAGTACTTC. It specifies CASSLLSEQYF.

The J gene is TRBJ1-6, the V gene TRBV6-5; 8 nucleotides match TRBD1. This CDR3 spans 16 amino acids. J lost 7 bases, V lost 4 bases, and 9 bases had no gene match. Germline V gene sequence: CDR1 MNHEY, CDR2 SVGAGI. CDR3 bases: TGTGCCAGCAGTTCCTCCGGACAGGGAGAGAATTCACCCCTCCACTTT. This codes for CASSSSGQGENSPLHF.

CDR3 bases: TGCAGTGCTAGGACGCCCTATGGCTACACCTTC. It encodes CSARTPYGYTF. The chain combines TRBV20-1 with TRBJ1-2; the D is unclear. This CDR3 comprises 11 residues. V lost 3 bases and J 4 bases, leaving 6 bases between the germline ends. The V gene's germline CDR1 is DFQATT and CDR2 SNEGSKA (reference sequence).

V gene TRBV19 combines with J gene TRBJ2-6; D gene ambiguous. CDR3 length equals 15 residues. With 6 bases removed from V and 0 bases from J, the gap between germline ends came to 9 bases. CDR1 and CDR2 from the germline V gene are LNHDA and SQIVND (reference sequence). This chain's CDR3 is CASSLEISGANVLTF. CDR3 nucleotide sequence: TGTGCCAGTAGCTTAGAGATCTCTGGGGCCAACGTCCTGACTTTC.

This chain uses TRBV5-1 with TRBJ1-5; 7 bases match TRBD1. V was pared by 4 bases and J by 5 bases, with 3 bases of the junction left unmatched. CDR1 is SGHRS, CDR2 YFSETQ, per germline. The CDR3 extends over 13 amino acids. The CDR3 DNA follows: TGCGCCAGCAGCACCACAGGGGATCAGCCCCAGCATTTT. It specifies CASSTTGDQPQHF.